The rows below give T cell receptor beta chains drawn from one sample of a study of T cell responses to AZD1222 COVID-19 vaccine. The table came from immunoSEQ multiplex PCR; TCRdb's copy has only in-frame clones and leaves some out. The data contain about 94,000 clones, roughly 90% of them seen just once; the ten biggest clones take up around an eighth. Sequencing was performed on peripheral blood, taken 28 days after the second AZD1222 dose. The receptor source for this set is an adult who received the AZD1222 COVID-19 vaccine. CDR3s include the opening cysteine and the closing phenylalanine or tryptophan. A D gene is named only where the DNA matches it firmly. Rows may omit the clone size; those that give it use once, few, many or a size class.

TRBV9	.	.	TRBJ2-3	TGTGCCAGCAGCGTCCACCAGGGGCTCGGAGATACGCAGTATTTT	CASSVHQGLGDTQYF
TRBV6-5	TRBD2	.	TRBJ2-7	TGTGCCAGCAGTTACTCTCCTAGCGGGGCACACTACGAGCAGTACTTC	CASSYSPSGAHYEQYF
TRBV11-3	.	.	TRBJ1-3	TGTGCCAGCAGCTCCCCCGGAGGGACCTCTGGAAACACCATATATTTT	CASSSPGGTSGNTIYF
TRBV6-1	.	few	TRBJ2-7	TGTGCCAGCAGTGAAAGCGGGACAGAATACTACGAGCAGTACTTC	CASSESGTEYYEQYF
TRBV7-9	TRBD1	.	TRBJ1-4	TGTGCCAGCAGCCCGGACAGGGGCCGGAATGAAAAACTGTTTTTT	CASSPDRGRNEKLFF
TRBV2	.	.	TRBJ2-7	TGTGCCAGCAGTGAACTGGGTACTTTCTACGAGCAGTACTTC	CASSELGTFYEQYF
TRBV7-9	.	.	TRBJ1-1	TGTGCCAGCAGCTTAGAACGAGCAGGGAACACTGAAGCTTTCTTT	CASSLERAGNTEAFF
TRBV4-3	.	.	TRBJ1-5	TGCGCCAGCAGCCAAGACATCAGAGGGGGCAATCAGCCCCAGCATTTT	CASSQDIRGGNQPQHF
TRBV30	.	.	TRBJ1-1	TGTGCCTGGAGTGACGAGGTCGAAGCTTTCTTT	CAWSDEVEAFF
TRBV7-9	.	.	TRBJ2-7	TGTGCCAGCAGCTCCATGTTTGGAGGGAAGGACGAGCAGTACTTC	CASSSMFGGKDEQYF
TRBV6-6	TRBD2	once	TRBJ2-1	TGTGCCAGCAGTTCCAGCGGGAGCCCTGCTAATGAGCAGTTCTTC	CASSSSGSPANEQFF
TRBV7-9	.	.	TRBJ1-5	TGTGCCAGCGGGGGCGCCGGTGAGCCCCAGCATTTT	CASGGAGEPQHF
TRBV27	.	once	TRBJ2-7	TGTGCCAGCCGTCAGACACTGAATTACGAGCAGTACTTC	CASRQTLNYEQYF
TRBV15	.	.	TRBJ1-1	TGTGCCACCAGCGGTCCACCCGCTTTGTCTATGAACACTGAAGCTTTCTTT	CATSGPPALSMNTEAFF
TRBV5-1	.	once	TRBJ1-1	TGCGCCAGCAGCCCTGACGGACACCTAATGAACACTGAAGCTTTCTTT	CASSPDGHLMNTEAFF
TRBV7-2	TRBD1	.	TRBJ1-4	TGTGCCAGCAGCTCACAGACAGGGGGATATGAAAAACTGTTTTTT	CASSSQTGGYEKLFF
TRBV21-1	.	.	TRBJ1-5	TGTGCCAGCAGCAAAGGCAAATTTTCTCCGGGACTTAGCAATCAGCCCCAGCATTTT	CASSKGKFSPGLSNQPQHF
TRBV28	.	.	TRBJ1-5	TGTGCCAGCAGTTTGGCAGGGCCCACCCATCAGCCCCAGCATTTT	CASSLAGPTHQPQHF
TRBV6-1	.	.	TRBJ1-5	TGTGCCAGCAGTGAAGGGCCGTATAGCAATCAGCCCCAGCATTTT	CASSEGPYSNQPQHF
TRBV6-5	.	.	TRBJ2-7	TGTGCCAGCAGTTACTCGAAGCCCTCGAGCGAGCAGTACTTC	CASSYSKPSSEQYF
TRBV4-1	.	.	TRBJ2-5	TGCGCCAGCAGCCAAGATCTAAGGCAGCGAGAGACCCAGTACTTC	CASSQDLRQRETQYF
TRBV5-1	.	.	TRBJ1-4	TGCGCCAGCAGCTTTGAGGGGTCGGGTGAAAAACTGTTTTTT	CASSFEGSGEKLFF
TRBV30	.	.	TRBJ2-3	TGTGCCTGGAGTAGAAGGGTGAGGGGAGATACGCAGTATTTT	CAWSRRVRGDTQYF
TRBV3-1/TRBV3-2	.	once	TRBJ1-1	TGTGCCAGCAGCCCGCGAGACGGGAACACTGAAGCTTTCTTT	CASSPRDGNTEAFF
TRBV28	.	.	TRBJ2-5	TGTGCCAGCAGCGGTACAGGGTACCAAGAGACCCAGTACTTC	CASSGTGYQETQYF
TRBV27	TRBD1	.	TRBJ1-5	TGTGCCAGCAGTCCCCGACAGGGGGTTATAGTAGGCAATCAGCCCCAGCATTTT	CASSPRQGVIVGNQPQHF
TRBV5-4	.	.	TRBJ1-2	TGTGCCAGCAGCTTGAAATCGGGAACGCCATCCGGCTACACCTTC	CASSLKSGTPSGYTF
TRBV9	.	.	TRBJ2-7	TGTGCCAGCAGCTCGTGCCCCCGGTGGGACTTCTCCTACGAGCAGTACTTC	CASSSCPRWDFSYEQYF
TRBV29-1	.	.	TRBJ2-3	TGCAGCGTTGAGGTTGTGGGGATCACAGATACGCAGTATTTT	CSVEVVGITDTQYF
TRBV6-5	TRBD1	.	TRBJ1-5	TGTGCCAGCAGTCCTTCGACAGGGGTCAATCAGCCCCAGCATTTT	CASSPSTGVNQPQHF
TRBV7-9	TRBD1	few	TRBJ1-2	TGTGCCAGCAGCTTGGGGACAGATGGCTACACCTTC	CASSLGTDGYTF
TRBV4-1	.	.	TRBJ2-6	TGCGCCAGCAGCCAAGCCTACTCTGGGGCCAACGTCCTGACTTTC	CASSQAYSGANVLTF
TRBV3-1/TRBV3-2	.	.	TRBJ2-5	TGTGCCAGCAGCCCCGAGACCCAGACCCAGTACTTC	CASSPETQTQYF
TRBV5-1	TRBD2	once	TRBJ2-5	TGCGCCAGCAGCTCCGCAACCGGGACTAGCGGGGTGAGAGGAGAGACCCAGTACTTC	CASSSATGTSGVRGETQYF
TRBV5-1	TRBD2	.	TRBJ2-1	TGCGCCAGCAGCTCGGGACTAGCGGAAAACGATGAGCAGTTCTTC	CASSSGLAENDEQFF
TRBV5-1	TRBD1	.	TRBJ1-1	TGCGCCAGCAGCTTGGACAGGGGGCAAGTCGCTGAAGCTTTCTTT	CASSLDRGQVAEAFF
TRBV6-6	.	.	TRBJ2-7	TGTGCCAGCAGTTACTCGAGGGCCCACTCCTACGAGCAGTACTTC	CASSYSRAHSYEQYF